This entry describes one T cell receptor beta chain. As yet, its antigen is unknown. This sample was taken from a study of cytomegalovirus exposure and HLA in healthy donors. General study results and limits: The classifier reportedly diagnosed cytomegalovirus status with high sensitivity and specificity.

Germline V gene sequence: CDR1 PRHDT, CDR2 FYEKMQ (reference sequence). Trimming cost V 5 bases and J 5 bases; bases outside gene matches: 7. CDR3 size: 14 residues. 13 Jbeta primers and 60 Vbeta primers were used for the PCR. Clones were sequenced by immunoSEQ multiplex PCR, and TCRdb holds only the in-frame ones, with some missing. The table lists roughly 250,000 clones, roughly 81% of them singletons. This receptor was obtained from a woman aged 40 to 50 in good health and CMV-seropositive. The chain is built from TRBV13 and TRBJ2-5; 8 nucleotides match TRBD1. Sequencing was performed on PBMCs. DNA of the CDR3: TGTGCCAGCAGCACCTGGACAGGGTTGGAGACCCAGTACTTC. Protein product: CASSTWTGLETQYF.